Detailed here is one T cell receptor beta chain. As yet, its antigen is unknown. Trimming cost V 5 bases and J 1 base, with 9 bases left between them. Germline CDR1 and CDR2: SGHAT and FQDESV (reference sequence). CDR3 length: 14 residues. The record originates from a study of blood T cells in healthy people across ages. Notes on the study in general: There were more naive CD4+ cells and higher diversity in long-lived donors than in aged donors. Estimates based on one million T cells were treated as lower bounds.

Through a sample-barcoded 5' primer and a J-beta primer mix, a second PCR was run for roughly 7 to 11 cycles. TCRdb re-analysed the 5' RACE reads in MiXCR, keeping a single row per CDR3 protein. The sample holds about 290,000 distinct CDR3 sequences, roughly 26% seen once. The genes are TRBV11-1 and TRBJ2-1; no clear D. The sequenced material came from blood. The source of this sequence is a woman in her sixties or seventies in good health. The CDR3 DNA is TGTGCCAGCAGCCGCTTGACATCCTACAATGAGCAGTTCTTC. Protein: CASSRLTSYNEQFF.